The 13 T cell receptor beta chains below all came from one sample that was sequenced in a study of cytomegalovirus exposure and HLA in healthy donors (dated by TCRdb to 2016 to 2017). The library was built by means of the immunoSEQ multiplex PCR assay. A mixture of 60 forward primers for TCR Vbeta segments and 13 reverse primers for TCR Jbeta segments was used in the multiplex PCR. TCRdb took over this immuneACCESS table, retaining in-frame rearrangements with V and J assigned. Such tables are incomplete; in checked studies, under half of the missing clones stem from an unresolved V gene, and the remainder is unexplained. The sample has approximately 75,000 clones on record, roughly 80% of them singletons. The ten largest clones represent about 1.1% of the sample. The sample taken for sequencing was PBMCs. These receptors were taken from a male donor in good health and CMV-seronegative.

CDR3 region: CASSNPGQGVNEQFF. Written as DNA, the CDR3 is TGTGCCAGCAGTAACCCGGGACAGGGGGTAAATGAGCAGTTCTTC. The chain has TRBV6-6 and TRBJ2-1; 11 positions agree with TRBD1. The V and J ends lost 5 bases and 7 bases, in that order; junction bases with no gene match: 7. There are 15 residues in the CDR3. CDR1 MNHNY and CDR2 SVGAGI come from the germline V gene (reference sequence).

On this clone: At one end, the junction sequence differs from germline, possibly due to a read error. The chain links TRBV7-7 to TRBJ2-1; TRBD1 is a possible D gene (5 bases). The CDR3 runs to 13 residues. Germline loops: CDR1 SSHAT, CDR2 FNYEAQ (reference sequence). The CDR3 protein is CASSLDSYNEQFF. As DNA, the CDR3 is TGTGCTAGCAGCTTAGACAGTTACAATGAGCAGTTCTTC.

V is TRBV7-8 and J is TRBJ1-5, with a weak D call TRBD1 (5 bases). The CDR3 loop spans 17 amino acids. Trimming stripped 1 base from V and 4 bases from J, with 17 bases between. The germline gives CDR1 SGHVS, CDR2 FQNEAQ. The DNA for the CDR3 is TGTGCCAGCAGCTTAGGACAGCCCCCGAGACTTAATCAGCCCCAGCATTTT. Protein sequence: CASSLGQPPRLNQPQHF.

This clone was recorded once. The chain is built from TRBV2 and TRBJ1-2; the D gene is possibly TRBD1 (6 bases). The germline V gene encodes CDR1 SNHLY and CDR2 FYNNEI. V was shortened by 9 bases and J by 4 bases, with 15 bases between the two germline ends. The CDR3 sequence is 13 residues long. The CDR3 protein is CASDQGISYGYTF. DNA for the CDR3: TGTGCCAGTGACCAGGGGATCAGCTATGGCTACACCTTC.

This chain connects TRBV30 to TRBJ2-3; 15 positions match TRBD2. The ends lost 5 bases at V and 0 bases at J; junction bases unmatched: 3. Germline-derived CDR1 and CDR2 are GTSNPN and SVGIG (reference sequence). The CDR3 extends over 16 amino acids. The CDR3 loop reads CAWGLAGGRSTDTQYF. The CDR3 bases are TGTGCCTGGGGACTAGCGGGAGGGCGGAGCACAGATACGCAGTATTTT.

The CDR3 is CSALTGLRNTEAFF. Written as DNA, the CDR3 is TGCAGCGCCCTGACAGGCCTCAGGAACACTGAAGCTTTCTTT. V and J are TRBV29-1 and TRBJ1-1; D is perhaps TRBD1 (6 bases). Per the germline V gene, CDR1 is SQVTM and CDR2 is ANQGSEA. This CDR3 is 14 amino acids long. V dropped 7 bases and J dropped 1 base, with 16 bases sitting between them.

V and J are TRBV2 and TRBJ2-2; 8 nucleotides agree with TRBD1. V gave up 9 bases and J gave up 4 bases; unmatched junction bases: 4. This CDR3 spans 13 amino acids. From germline, CDR1 is SNHLY and CDR2 FYNNEI. The CDR3 DNA is TGTGCCAGGGACAGGGATCCCACCGGGGAGCTGTTTTTT. The encoded protein is CARDRDPTGELFF.

This chain links TRBV7-2 with TRBJ2-5; 9 nucleotides align to TRBD1. Per germline, CDR1 SGHTA and CDR2 FQGNSA. This CDR3 has 15 amino acids. The ends lost 2 bases at V and 7 bases at J; junction bases unmatched: 8. The CDR3 protein is CASSLMGQGLSTQYF. As DNA, the CDR3 is TGTGCCAGCAGCTTAATGGGACAGGGTCTATCGACCCAGTACTTC.

There are a few counts of this clone. CDR3: CASGKQGWGQETQYF. The CDR3 DNA reads as TGTGCCAGCGGTAAACAGGGTTGGGGGCAAGAGACCCAGTACTTC. This chain uses TRBV2 with TRBJ2-5; TRBD1 might be the D (6 bases). This CDR3 is built from 15 residues. The germline V gene has CDR1 SNHLY and CDR2 FYNNEI. V gave up 8 bases and J gave up 2 bases, with 18 bases separating them.

This rearrangement joins TRBV6-5 to TRBJ1-4, with 7 bases matching TRBD1. V was pared by 7 bases and J by 8 bases, with 10 bases of the junction left unmatched. The CDR3 sequence is 14 residues long. CDR1 MNHEY and CDR2 SVGAGI come from the germline V gene. The CDR3 region is CASKKGTVDEKLFF. The CDR3 DNA follows: TGTGCCAGCAAAAAAGGGACAGTTGACGAAAAACTGTTTTTT.

The V and J genes are TRBV11-2 and TRBJ1-1, with a tentative D call TRBD1 (5 bases). V was cut by 2 bases and J by 0 bases, with 10 bases left in between. This CDR3 has 15 amino acids. Germline loops: CDR1 SGHAT, CDR2 FQNNGV. CDR3 sequence (DNA): TGTGCCAGCAGCTTACGGGGGATTCTGAACACTGAAGCTTTCTTT. It specifies CASSLRGILNTEAFF.

The chain uses TRBV6-6 and TRBJ2-3, with 10 bases that match TRBD2. CDR1 and CDR2 (germline): MNHNY, SVGAGI (reference sequence). This CDR3 contains 15 residues. V was clipped by 5 bases and J by 1 base; unmatched bases: 3. The CDR3 DNA reads TGTGCCAGCAGTCCCGGACTAGCGGGCACAGATACGCAGTATTTT. Encoded protein: CASSPGLAGTDTQYF.

Comments on this clone: A junction boundary mismatches the germline segment, possibly from a read error. The chain employs TRBV5-6 and TRBJ1-2, with D unclear. The CDR3 extends over 14 amino acids. CDR1 is SGHDT, CDR2 YYEEEE, per germline. CDR3 sequence: CASSWSGPVYGYPF. CDR3 in DNA: TGTGCCAGCAGCTGGAGCGGTCCAGTCTATGGCTACCCCTTC.